Here is one T cell receptor (beta chain) with its context. Antigen unknown. This sample stems from a study of cytomegalovirus exposure and HLA in healthy donors. Primers included in the PCR were 60 Vbeta and 13 Jbeta primers. The method was immunoSEQ multiplex PCR; TCRdb's version includes in-frame clones alone and lacks a portion of them. The sample gives some 150,000 clones, 80% of which show up once; about a tenth is in the top ten. Whole-study results and caveats: TCR beta chains associated with HLA were, in a later analysis, more clonally expanded than equally common others. The majority of TCR sequences were rare, yet some public TCRs appeared in many donors. Reports showed the classifier diagnosing cytomegalovirus status with high specificity and sensitivity. As confirmed in vitro, a few CMV-associated chains were specific for CMV antigens.

The source material was PBMCs. The TCR comes from a man in his late teens or twenties in good health and CMV-seropositive.

The CDR3 is CASSPDWGDYGYTF. CDR3 DNA: TGTGCCAGCAGCCCCGACTGGGGGGACTATGGCTACACCTTC. V usage is TRBV7-8 and J usage is TRBJ1-2; TRBD1 might be the D (5 bases). Trimming cost V 5 bases and J 3 bases, with 13 bases left between them. This CDR3 is 14 amino acids long. In germline, CDR1 is SGHVS, CDR2 FQNEAQ.